The rows below give T cell receptor beta chains drawn from one sample of a study of radiotherapy plus CTLA-4 blockade in lung cancer. The assay was immunoSEQ multiplex PCR, and TCRdb's table has in-frame clones only and misses some. Seen here are approximately 34,000 clones, roughly 71% observed once, and the top ten hold under 5%. The source material was peripheral blood, sampled from a patient treated with radiotherapy plus ipilimumab. These TCRs come from a human donor with non-small cell lung cancer who had stable disease on radiotherapy plus ipilimumab. Each CDR3 is given without its conserved first and last residue.

V: TRBV5-4; J: TRBJ1-1; CDR3: ASTVTLWGGGGTEAF
V: TRBV18; J: TRBJ2-1; CDR3: ASSPPGLAGGHEQF
V: TRBV5-5; J: TRBJ2-1; CDR3: ASSLNSRSYNEQF
V: TRBV6-5; J: TRBJ2-3; CDR3: ASRRGGAPTDTQY
V: TRBV2; J: TRBJ1-1; CDR3: ASRWTGLNTEAF
V: TRBV14; J: TRBJ2-3; CDR3: ASSQPTGTSEPQGRTDTQY
V: TRBV2; J: TRBJ2-4; CDR3: ASSRLAKNIQY
V: TRBV13; J: TRBJ1-4; CDR3: ASSSETPANEKLF
V: TRBV30; J: TRBJ2-3; CDR3: AWARGQTRSGTDTQY
V: TRBV5-6; J: TRBJ2-5; CDR3: ASSQAGRSANQETQY
V: TRBV4-3; J: TRBJ2-7; CDR3: ASSSGAGVVEQY
V: TRBV19; J: TRBJ1-1; CDR3: ASSPQMGGRGAF